This TCR beta chain stems from a study of blood T cell repertoires in COVID-19. Across the study: Sites in the United States, Italy and Spain provided acute and convalescent COVID-19 samples.

CDR3 length equals 14 residues. Germline assignment: CDR1 SGHKS and CDR2 YYEKEE (reference sequence). V shed 4 bases, J shed 10 bases, and the junction held 9 bases outside the gene matches. Clones were sequenced by immunoSEQ multiplex PCR, and TCRdb holds only the in-frame ones, with some missing. The sample has a few hundred thousand clones, more than 70% seen once. Material for sequencing was PBMCs or T cells enriched from blood (not recorded which). The gene calls are TRBV5-5 and TRBJ2-2, with 8 bases fitting TRBD1. The sequence derives from a man aged 30-40 years with acute COVID-19. The CDR3 DNA reads as TGTGCCAGCAGCCCGACAGGGGAACGGATGGAGCTGTTTTTT. This encodes CASSPTGERMELFF.